The entry that follows covers one T cell receptor beta chain sequence. Its specific antigen is unknown. No qualities accompany the bases; no much larger clone lies one base away. The immunoSEQ Assay, a bias-controlled multiplex PCR, was used to amplify TCRbeta CDR3 regions from genomic DNA. As for the original processing: Within the assay, amplification of reference gene primers was used to estimate how many nucleated cells each sample contained. Sequence reads were collapsed and filtered to measure the absolute abundance of every unique TCRbeta CDR3 rearrangement. For each sample, productive Simpson clonality was calculated as the square root of Simpson's diversity index over productive rearrangements. The clones in this table, taken by TCRdb from immuneACCESS, are in-frame only. Not every clone is retained; where verified, under half of the shortfall comes from an unresolved V gene, and the cause of the rest is unknown. The D gene and trimming were derived from the DNA, and the V and J assignments and clone size from that table. This sample lists fewer than 300,000 clones; approximately 90% were detected once. Together, the top ten hold around 1.1% of the sample.

This sample is part of a study of blood T cell repertoires in COVID-19 (dated by TCRdb to 2020 to 2021). Study-level background: Samples from collaborators originated in the United States, Italy and Spain and spanned both the acute and convalescent phases of COVID-19. Subjects who had been exposed to COVID-19, were actively infected with it, or had recovered from it provided the deeply sampled blood TCRbeta repertoires that made up the dataset. Samples came from the ongoing ImmuneRACE study (first 160 participants) plus 1,254 subjects from 6 global collaborators. Nearly every sample came with metadata listing a de-identified subject ID, COVID-19 status, age in years and sex. The prospective study material was composed of cDNA or gDNA derived from T cells, B-cell-depleted T cells, or PBMCs. The repertoires were released in a freely available public database intended as a resource for research on the immune response to SARS-CoV-2. Where available, HLA class I and class II types were obtained from metadata supplied by the sample provider rather than from assay-based typing. Broad study findings and their caveats: Clinical and demographic metadata were provided uncurated, with the amount varying by source and participant.

There are 15 amino acids in the CDR3, from cysteine to phenylalanine inclusive. Kept here is only the CDR3 DNA, which spans 45 bases and is read in frame from base 1. Reading the germline V gene gives CDR1 MRHNA and CDR2 SNTAGT. Trimming removed 7 bases from V and 3 bases from J; the gene matches leave 6 bases unexplained. In the prospective study, participants were roughly 18 to 95 years old, resided in 24 geographic areas of the United States, and were enrolled through a virtual design. To assign participants to cohorts, the prospective study relied on clinical history that participants themselves reported in a screening survey and a study questionnaire. Recovered participants in ImmuneRACE Cohort 3 were defined by two consecutive negative NP/OP PCR tests, clearance by a healthcare professional, or resolution of symptoms. Mobile phlebotomists in the prospective study collected whole blood, serum and a nasopharyngeal or oropharyngeal swab from every participant. Participants in the prospective study had the option to provide additional blood draws and questionnaires over an approximately 2-month period. Blood samples from the prospective study were shipped frozen or at room temperature prior to DNA extraction.

The clonotype originates from a woman aged 25 to 45 who had recovered from COVID-19. The chain uses TRBV6-4 and TRBJ2-1; 10 junctional bases match TRBD2. The specimen was PBMCs or T cells enriched from blood (not recorded which). The DNA sequence is TGTGCCAGCAATAAGACTAGCGGGTTCTACAATGAGCAGTTCTTC. This translates into CASNKTSGFYNEQFF.